This TCR beta chain emerged from a study of cytomegalovirus exposure and HLA in healthy donors. V was shortened by 4 bases and J by 0 bases, with 15 bases between the two germline ends. Germline CDR1 ENHRY, CDR2 SYGVKD. CDR3 length: 17 residues. In the PCR, 60 Vbeta and 13 Jbeta primers were used. Produced via immunoSEQ multiplex PCR; TCRdb's table is partial and in-frame only. Of 150,000 to 200,000 clones in the sample, roughly 72% were seen once. Whole-study results and caveats: Despite most TCR sequences being rare, some public TCRs occurred in many donors. A later analysis by the authors found several of the most significant clusters apparently linked to common viral pathogens. Later on, an analysis showed TCR association rates differing by HLA locus, with DRB1 the most and HLA-C the fewest. The authors considered a cluster of highly shared sequence variants likely to be a sequencing artifact.

To note about this clone: The antigen remains undetermined.

Sequences were obtained from PBMCs. The clonotype comes from a man aged 25 to 40 in good health and CMV-seronegative. This chain connects TRBV10-3 to TRBJ2-2; D remains unclear. DNA of the CDR3: TGTGCCATCAGTGGCACCGCGGTTTCCTCGAACACCGGGGAGCTGTTTTTT. It encodes CAISGTAVSSNTGELFF.